Reported below is one T cell receptor (beta chain). The sample originates from a study of blood T cell repertoires in COVID-19. About the study: Samples came from the United States, Italy and Spain, spanning acute and convalescent COVID-19. Sources were T cells, B-cell-depleted T cells, or PBMCs; the material itself was cDNA or gDNA.

Trimming cost V 2 bases and J 6 bases, with 16 bases left between them. CDR3 size: 15 residues. Germline V gene data show CDR1 as SGHVS and CDR2 as FQNEAQ. In the authors' workflow: Nucleated cell counts were estimated from reference gene primer amplification. Libraries were prepared by immunoSEQ multiplex PCR; TCRdb keeps only in-frame clonotypes and omits some of them. The DNA gave D and trimming, while V, J and clone size come from that table. The sample lists roughly 110,000 clones; around nine tenths were seen once. The chain carries TRBV7-8 and TRBJ1-2; D not certain. The sequenced sample was peripheral blood. The clonotype originates from a woman under 40 with acute or convalescent COVID-19. CDR3 sequence (DNA): TGTGCCAGCAGCTTATCGCCGGGATTGGACGATGGCTACACCTTC. Translating it yields CASSLSPGLDDGYTF.